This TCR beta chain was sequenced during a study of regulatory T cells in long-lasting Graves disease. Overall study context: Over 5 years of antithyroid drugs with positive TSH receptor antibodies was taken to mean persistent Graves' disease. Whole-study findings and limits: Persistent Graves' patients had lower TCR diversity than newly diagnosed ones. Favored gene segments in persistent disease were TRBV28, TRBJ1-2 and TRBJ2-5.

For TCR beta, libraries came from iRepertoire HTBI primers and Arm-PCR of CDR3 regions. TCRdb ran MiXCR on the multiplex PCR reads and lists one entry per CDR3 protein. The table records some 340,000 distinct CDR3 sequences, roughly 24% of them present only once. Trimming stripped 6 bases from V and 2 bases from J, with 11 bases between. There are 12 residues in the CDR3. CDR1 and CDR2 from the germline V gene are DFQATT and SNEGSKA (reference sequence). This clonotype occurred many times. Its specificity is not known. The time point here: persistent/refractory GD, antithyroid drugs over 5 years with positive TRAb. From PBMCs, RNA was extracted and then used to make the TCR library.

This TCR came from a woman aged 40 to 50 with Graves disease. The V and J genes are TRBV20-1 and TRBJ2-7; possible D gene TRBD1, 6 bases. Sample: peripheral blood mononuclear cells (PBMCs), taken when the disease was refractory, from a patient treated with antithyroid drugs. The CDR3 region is CSAGKGAYEQYF. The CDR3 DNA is TGCAGTGCGGGGAAGGGGGCCTACGAGCAGTACTTC.